The 17 T cell receptor beta chains presented below share a single source sample, sequenced in a study of T cells in Graves' hyperthyroidism and ophthalmopathy. TCR beta CDR3 sequences were amplified from RNA transcripts. First-round RT-PCR of the TCR CDR3 relied on the HTBI primer set. TCRdb used MiXCR to reprocess the multiplex PCR reads, holding one entry per CDR3 protein. The sample lists 350,000 to 400,000 distinct CDR3 sequences; about 15% were seen once. The sequenced material came from blood. Source of these receptors: a woman in her sixties with Graves' hyperthyroidism.

This clonotype was counted ten times or more. The chain combines TRBV6-2 or TRBV6-3 with TRBJ2-1, with D perhaps TRBD2 (6 bases). The germline V and J ends were trimmed by 6 bases and 4 bases, with 13 bases remaining between them. The CDR3 loop spans 14 amino acids. Germline loops: CDR1 MNHEY, CDR2 SVGEGT. CDR3 protein: CASRTGTPYNEQFF. CDR3 coding DNA: TGTGCCAGCAGAACCGGGACTCCGTACAATGAGCAGTTCTTC.

This clonotype was detected ten times or more. For the CDR3, the DNA is TGTGCCAGCAGTCACGATACCGGGAGGAACACTGAAGCTTTCTTT. Translating it yields CASSHDTGRNTEAFF. J is TRBJ1-1 and V is TRBV12-3 or TRBV12-4; D call uncertain. The CDR3 spans 15 residues. V gave up 5 bases and J gave up 1 base, with 14 bases separating them.

This chain connects TRBV7-2 to TRBJ2-3; TRBD2 aligns across 9 bases. The CDR3 covers 20 residues. With 2 bases clipped from V and 0 bases from J, the junction kept 15 bases outside the gene matches. Germline assignment: CDR1 SGHTA and CDR2 FQGNSA. The CDR3 DNA follows: TGTGCCAGCAGCTTATGGTTCTCGCGGGAGGGCCAGTCTAGCACAGATACGCAGTATTTT. Its translation: CASSLWFSREGQSSTDTQYF. Together with reference TRBV7-2 and TRBJ2-3, the CDR3 gives the full variable domain: GAGVSQSPSNKVTEKGKDVELRCDPISGHTALYWYRQSLGQGLEFLIYFQGNSAPDKSGLPSDRFSAERTGGSVSTLTIQRTQQEDSAVYLCASSLWFSREGQSSTDTQYFGPGTRLTVL.

This clonotype has a count of ten or more. The chain recombines TRBV7-2 with TRBJ1-5, with D unresolved. Trimming pared 0 bases from V and 5 bases from J, leaving 2 bases between. Germline V gene sequence: CDR1 SGHTA, CDR2 FQGNSA. This CDR3 is 12 amino acids long. Here the CDR3 reads CASSLADQPQHF. As DNA, the CDR3 is TGTGCCAGCAGCTTAGCGGATCAGCCCCAGCATTTT.

This clonotype was seen more than once but under ten times. This chain's CDR3 is CASTGVLSGANVLTF. The CDR3 DNA follows: TGCGCCAGCACGGGGGTTTTGTCTGGGGCCAACGTCCTGACTTTC. The chain links TRBV5-1 to TRBJ2-6, with TRBD2 as a possible D gene (6 bases). The CDR3 contains 15 residues. V dropped 6 bases and J dropped 1 base, with 11 bases sitting between them. Germline CDR1 is SGHRS and CDR2 is YFSETQ.

Many counts were recorded for this clonotype. This rearrangement joins TRBV27 to TRBJ2-1, with D possibly being TRBD2 (6 bases). This CDR3 region has 15 residues. Germline lookup yields CDR1 MNHEY and CDR2 SMNVEV (reference sequence). Between the trimmed V and J ends, which lost 4 bases and 6 bases, there was a span of 16 bases. The chain's CDR3 is CASSWGGTRINEQFF. The CDR3 DNA is TGTGCCAGCAGTTGGGGCGGGACTCGAATCAATGAGCAGTTCTTC.

This clonotype was counted many times. This chain connects TRBV3-1 to TRBJ2-5; D is possibly TRBD2 (5 bases). Trimming removed 5 bases from V and 5 bases from J, with 12 bases in between. The CDR3 is 13 amino acids. Germline V gene lookup returns CDR1 LGHDT and CDR2 YNNKEL (reference sequence). Here the CDR3 DNA reads TGTGCCAGCAGCTACCCCGGGGAGGAGACCCAGTACTTC. It encodes CASSYPGEETQYF.

This clonotype was detected a few times. The V gene is TRBV15, the J gene TRBJ1-5; D unclear. CDR1 and CDR2 from the germline V gene are LNHNV and YYDKDF (reference sequence). Trimming pared 5 bases from V and 5 bases from J, leaving 7 bases between. This CDR3 is built from 12 residues. The CDR3 DNA sequence: TGTGCCACCAGCCCAGGTTATCAGCCCCAGCATTTT. Its protein is CATSPGYQPQHF.

In its sample, this clonotype was seen many times. The V and J genes are TRBV15 and TRBJ2-1; D remains unclear. In germline, CDR1 is LNHNV, CDR2 YYDKDF (reference sequence). Trimming took off 4 bases at V and 0 bases at J, with 1 base between the two ends. CDR3 length equals 12 residues. CDR3 bases: TGTGCCACCAGCACCTCCTACAATGAGCAGTTCTTC. Amino acid sequence: CATSTSYNEQFF.

In its sample, this clonotype was seen a few times. CDR3 bases: TGTGCCATCACCCCCGGGACAAACTATGGCTACACCTTC. It encodes CAITPGTNYGYTF. The genes are TRBV10-3 and TRBJ1-2; D is possibly TRBD1 (6 bases). V gave up 7 bases and J gave up 2 bases, with 11 bases separating them. CDR3 length: 13 residues. Germline CDR1 is ENHRY and CDR2 is SYGVKD.

This clonotype was observed many times. The chain employs TRBV2 and TRBJ2-3; the D is unclear. The CDR3 loop spans 14 amino acids. Trimming left V 0 bases short and J 4 bases short, with 8 bases between. Per the germline V gene, CDR1 is SNHLY and CDR2 is FYNNEI. The CDR3 is CASSEALAPDTQYF. Here the CDR3 DNA reads TGTGCCAGCAGTGAAGCATTAGCCCCAGATACGCAGTATTTT.

The sample holds many counts of this clonotype. CDR3 residues: CASSHRTSGGQETQYF. In DNA form, the CDR3 reads TGTGCCAGCAGCCACCGGACTAGCGGGGGCCAAGAGACCCAGTACTTC. The chain combines TRBV11-3 with TRBJ2-5; 13 bases agree with TRBD2. CDR1 and CDR2 from the germline V gene are SGHNT and YENEEA. Losses at the gene ends were 5 bases for V and 1 base for J; bases not matched to a gene: 4. This CDR3 comprises 16 residues.

Notes on this clonotype: Just one base apart from a much larger clone, this may be a read error. V usage is TRBV6-2 or TRBV6-3 and J usage is TRBJ1-1, with 7 bases aligning to TRBD1. The germline V gene encodes CDR1 MNHEY and CDR2 SVGEGT. The CDR3 contains 17 residues. J was trimmed by 0 bases and V by 0 bases; bases with no gene match: 7. In nucleotides, the CDR3 is TGTGCCAGCAGTTACTCTTCCAGGGGGGGCATGAACACTGAAGCTTTCTTT. Encoded protein: CASSYSSRGGMNTEAFF.

The gene calls are TRBV6-1 and TRBJ2-1, with D possibly being TRBD2 (6 bases). Germline V gene lookup returns CDR1 MNHNS and CDR2 SASEGT. The length of the CDR3 is 14 residues. Trimming left V 5 bases short and J 7 bases short, with 15 bases between. CDR3 in DNA: TGTGCCAGCAGTCCGAAGACACGGGAGAATGAGCAGTTCTTC. Protein product: CASSPKTRENEQFF.

This clonotype has a count of ten or more. J is TRBJ1-2 and V is TRBV3-1; 12 positions agree with TRBD1. Germline lookup yields CDR1 LGHDT and CDR2 YNNKEL (reference sequence). There are 15 residues in the CDR3. V was clipped by 5 bases and J by 4 bases; unmatched bases: 5. CDR3 sequence (DNA): TGTGCCAGCAGCGCCCGGGACAGGGGGCCCTATGGCTACACCTTC. Encoded protein: CASSARDRGPYGYTF.

This clonotype was counted between two and nine times. This chain joins TRBV9 and TRBJ1-2, with TRBD1 matching 10 bases. V gave up 3 bases and J gave up 2 bases; unmatched junction bases: 7. The CDR3 runs 16 residues. The germline CDR1 and CDR2 sequences are SGDLS and YYNGEE. The CDR3 DNA follows: TGTGCCAGCAGCGCTCGACAGGGGGCTTTAAACTATGGCTACACCTTC. Amino acids: CASSARQGALNYGYTF. The full variable domain, completed using reference TRBV9 and TRBJ1-2, is DSGVTQTPKHLITATGQRVTLRCSPRSGDLSVYWYQQSLDQGLQFLIQYYNGEERAKGNILERFSAQQFPDLHSELNLSSLELGDSALYFCASSARQGALNYGYTFGSGTRLTVV.

This clonotype has more than one count but fewer than ten. CDR3 protein: CASQRASTDTQYF. The CDR3 DNA reads TGTGCCAGCCAGCGGGCCTCCACAGATACGCAGTATTTT. The chain is built from TRBV6-2 or TRBV6-3 and TRBJ2-3, with D possibly being TRBD2 (6 bases). CDR1 MNHEY and CDR2 SVGEGT come from the germline V gene. The germline V and J ends were trimmed by 8 bases and 2 bases, with 11 bases remaining between them. This CDR3 is built from 13 residues.